This T cell receptor (beta chain) originates from a study of shared clonotypes between healthy human individuals. Findings and caveats of the study: The study found approximately 5% of naive CD4 clonotypes shared across several donors.

All donors were Caucasian adults living in Nashville, Tennessee. TCRdb's copy holds only in-frame clones and misses some; the assay was immunoSEQ multiplex PCR. The repertoire holds approximately 980,000 clones, with approximately 76% as singletons. The CDR3 covers 15 residues. J lost 4 bases, V lost 0 bases, and 3 bases had no gene match. Looked up from germline, CDR1 is SEHNR and CDR2 is FQNEAQ (reference sequence). With regard to this clone: The antigen is unknown.

The rearrangement uses TRBV7-9 and TRBJ1-5; TRBD1 agrees at 7 bases. Material for sequencing was memory CD4+ T cells sorted from blood. As for subset: CD45RA-negative fraction. The sequence came from a young man in good health. The CDR3 loop is CASSLAGTVNQPQHF. For the CDR3, the DNA is TGTGCCAGCAGCTTAGCCGGGACAGTTAATCAGCCCCAGCATTTT.